Listed here are 26 T cell receptor beta chains from one sample, sequenced in a study of blood T cell repertoires in COVID-19. Clones were sequenced by immunoSEQ multiplex PCR, and TCRdb holds only the in-frame ones, with some missing. The table records roughly 200,000 clones, less than 90% of them present only once. The sample comprised peripheral blood. The origin of the receptors is a woman of 80 years or more with COVID-19, enrolled during active disease.

This chain links TRBV6-6 with TRBJ2-1; D is unresolved. The CDR3 has 13 residues. Germline CDR1 MNHNY, CDR2 SVGAGI (reference sequence). The V end was cut by 2 bases, the J end by 5 bases, with 7 bases between. The CDR3 sequence is CASSYIRDNEQFF. CDR3 nucleotide sequence: TGTGCCAGCAGTTACATCCGGGACAATGAGCAGTTCTTC.

DNA of the CDR3: TGTGCCAGCAGCCCGGGGGTTGGGACAGCGGACGAGACCCAGTACTTC. This encodes CASSPGVGTADETQYF. The chain combines TRBV5-6 with TRBJ2-5; D might be TRBD1 (7 bases). This CDR3 is 16 amino acids long. Trimming removed 4 bases at V and 5 bases at J, with 21 bases between. Germline CDR1 reads SGHDT; CDR2 reads YYEEEE.

V usage is TRBV14 and J usage is TRBJ2-7; TRBD1 is a possible D gene (6 bases). Deletions cut 0 bases from V and 10 bases from J, with 13 bases between. The CDR3 is 13 residues long. Germline CDR1 SGHDN, CDR2 FVKESK. This chain's CDR3 is CASSQDLYRDQYF. CDR3 nucleotide sequence: TGTGCCAGCAGCCAAGATCTGTACAGGGACCAGTACTTC.

The gene calls are TRBV25-1 and TRBJ2-1, with 9 bases identical to TRBD1. The CDR3 has 16 amino acids. The V and J ends lost 3 bases and 3 bases, in that order; junction bases with no gene match: 6. From germline, CDR1 is MGHDK and CDR2 SYGVNS. In DNA form, the CDR3 reads TGTGCCAGCAGTGAGCCGGGACAGGGAAACTACAATGAGCAGTTCTTC. It yields the protein CASSEPGQGNYNEQFF.

This rearrangement joins TRBV7-3 to TRBJ2-5; weak D call: TRBD1 (6 bases). The CDR3 length is 13 residues. The V end lost 3 bases, the J end lost 7 bases, and 12 bases lay between the germline ends. The germline gives CDR1 SGHTA, CDR2 FQGTGA. CDR3 residues: CASSLGRGTTQYF. The CDR3, as DNA: TGTGCCAGCAGCTTGGGCAGGGGTACGACCCAGTACTTC.

The chain employs TRBV28 and TRBJ1-6, with 7 bases identical to TRBD1. The germline CDR1 and CDR2 sequences are MDHEN and SYDVKM. The CDR3 contains 14 residues. V lost 6 bases to trimming and J lost 4 bases; unmatched junction nucleotides: 3. The CDR3 DNA follows: TGTGCCAGCAGGGGGGACAGTTATAATTCACCCCTCCACTTT. It encodes CASRGDSYNSPLHF. The full variable domain, with the rest looked up from reference TRBV28 and TRBJ1-6, is DVKVTQSSRYLVKRTGEKVFLECVQDMDHENMFWYRQDPGLGLRLIYFSYDVKMKEKGDIPEGYSVSREKKERFSLILESASTNQTSMYLCASRGDSYNSPLHFGNGTRLTVT.

This chain links TRBV10-2 with TRBJ2-3; D is undetermined. Deletions cut 8 bases from V and 3 bases from J, with 12 bases between. Germline CDR1 is WSHSY and CDR2 is SAAADI. The CDR3 runs 13 residues. The CDR3 nucleotides are TGCGCCAGCTACGTCCGAGGTACAGATACGCAGTATTTT. Amino acid sequence: CASYVRGTDTQYF.

This chain links TRBV20-1 with TRBJ2-3; perhaps TRBD2 as D (5 bases). CDR1 and CDR2 from the germline V gene are DFQATT and SNEGSKA (reference sequence). The CDR3 is made up of 11 amino acids. V was cut by 6 bases and J by 1 base, with 5 bases left in between. The CDR3 reads CSARGTDTQYF. The CDR3 bases are TGCAGTGCGAGGGGCACAGATACGCAGTATTTT.

The chain carries TRBV7-2 and TRBJ1-5; 7 bases are shared with TRBD1. This CDR3 has 16 residues. The junction had 7 bases not matched to a gene; V was cut back by 2 bases and J by 3 bases. Germline V gene lookup returns CDR1 SGHTA and CDR2 FQGNSA. The CDR3 region has the DNA TGTGCCAGCAGCTTACAACAGGGGCTTTCCAATCAGCCCCAGCATTTT. It encodes CASSLQQGLSNQPQHF.

This sequence joins TRBV3-1 (or the pseudogene TRBV3-2) and TRBJ2-5; D ambiguous. The V gene lost 2 bases and the J gene lost 5 bases, with 6 bases spanning the gap. The CDR3 is 12 residues long. CDR1 LGHDT and CDR2 YNNKEL come from the germline V gene (reference sequence). This CDR3 is CASSQRSETQYF. CDR3 nucleotides: TGTGCCAGCAGCCAACGTTCGGAGACCCAGTACTTC.

V is TRBV6-2 or TRBV6-3 and J is TRBJ2-1; TRBD2 matches 11 bases. CDR3 length: 15 residues. V lost 2 bases to trimming and J lost 9 bases; unmatched junction nucleotides: 6. Germline values: CDR1 MNHEY, CDR2 SVGEGT. The CDR3 reads CASSYDSGGAGEQFF. The CDR3 DNA reads as TGTGCCAGCAGTTACGATAGCGGGGGGGCTGGTGAGCAGTTCTTC.

This chain links TRBV5-6 with TRBJ1-5; 8 nucleotides line up with TRBD1. The V gene end was trimmed by 4 bases and the J gene end by 6 bases; junction bases not matched to a gene: 6. Per germline, CDR1 SGHDT and CDR2 YYEEEE. This CDR3 region has 14 residues. The CDR3 region is CASSIDRGGQPQHF. CDR3 DNA: TGTGCCAGCAGCATCGACAGGGGAGGTCAGCCCCAGCATTTT.

This clone has just a few counts. The V gene is TRBV19, the J gene TRBJ1-6; TRBD1 matches at 9 bases. The V segment lost 4 bases and the J segment 0 bases; nucleotides outside the gene matches: 7. The CDR3 sequence is 18 residues long. Germline CDR1 is LNHDA and CDR2 is SQIVND (reference sequence). CDR3 protein: CASSTRTGARSYNSPLHF. The DNA of the CDR3 is TGTGCCAGTAGTACCCGGACAGGGGCTCGCTCCTATAATTCACCCCTCCACTTT.

The chain recombines TRBV19 with TRBJ1-1, with 7 bases identical to TRBD1. Germline V gene lookup returns CDR1 LNHDA and CDR2 SQIVND (reference sequence). V trimming: 4 bases; J trimming: 1 base; junction bases outside the gene matches: 9. The CDR3 spans 16 residues. The CDR3 DNA is TGTGCCAGTAGTACCACGACAGGGTCAAGGAACACTGAAGCTTTCTTT. This encodes CASSTTTGSRNTEAFF.

The chain uses TRBV7-6 and TRBJ2-7; D perhaps matches TRBD1 (6 bases). Germline assignment: CDR1 SGHVS and CDR2 FNYEAQ. The germline V and J ends were trimmed by 1 base and 7 bases, with 14 bases remaining between them. The CDR3 contains 14 residues. In DNA form, the CDR3 reads TGTGCCAGCAGCTTAGGAATAGGGGGTCGGGAGCAGTACTTC. This gives the protein CASSLGIGGREQYF. Supplemented by reference TRBV7-6 and TRBJ2-7, the full variable domain reads GAGVSQSPRYKVTKRGQDVALRCDPISGHVSLYWYRQALGQGPEFLTYFNYEAQQDKSGLPNDRFSAERPEGSISTLTIQRTEQRDSAMYRCASSLGIGGREQYFGPGTRLTVT.

This clone was picked up a small number of times. The chain recombines TRBV5-6 with TRBJ1-1; 9 bases agree with TRBD1. The germline gives CDR1 SGHDT, CDR2 YYEEEE. The CDR3 contains 16 residues. Losses at the gene ends were 3 bases for V and 0 bases for J; bases not matched to a gene: 6. CDR3 DNA sequence: TGTGCCAGCAGCTCCGGGACAGGGCTCATGAACACTGAAGCTTTCTTT. Translation: CASSSGTGLMNTEAFF.

The V and J genes are TRBV11-2 and TRBJ1-4; the D gene is possibly TRBD1 (6 bases). Germline assignment: CDR1 SGHAT and CDR2 FQNNGV. V was trimmed by 1 base and J by 4 bases, leaving 10 bases between them. This CDR3 contains 15 residues. CDR3 residues: CASSLGIQGNEKLFF. Written as DNA, the CDR3 is TGTGCCAGCAGCTTAGGAATACAGGGTAATGAAAAACTGTTTTTT.

J is TRBJ2-5 and V is TRBV28; D unresolved. CDR1 is MDHEN, CDR2 SYDVKM, per germline. This CDR3 contains 13 residues. With 3 bases removed from V and 1 base from J, the gap between germline ends came to 6 bases. CDR3 amino acids: CASSFWAQETQYF. Here the CDR3 DNA reads TGTGCCAGCAGTTTCTGGGCCCAAGAGACCCAGTACTTC. The full variable domain, in which reference TRBV28 and TRBJ2-5 provide the parts outside the CDR3, is DVKVTQSSRYLVKRTGEKVFLECVQDMDHENMFWYRQDPGLGLRLIYFSYDVKMKEKGDIPEGYSVSREKKERFSLILESASTNQTSMYLCASSFWAQETQYFGPGTRLLVL.

The chain combines TRBV6-1 with TRBJ1-1; D is perhaps TRBD1 (6 bases). This CDR3 spans 18 amino acids. Trimming left V 3 bases short and J 0 bases short, with 20 bases between. CDR1 and CDR2 (germline): MNHNS, SASEGT. The CDR3 bases are TGTGCCAGCAGTGATTTGACAGGAGGATTGGGTATGAACACTGAAGCTTTCTTT. Amino acids: CASSDLTGGLGMNTEAFF.

The chain employs TRBV10-3 and TRBJ1-5; possibly TRBD1 for D (5 bases). The germline gives CDR1 ENHRY, CDR2 SYGVKD. Trimming left V 4 bases short and J 1 base short, with 8 bases between. The CDR3 consists of 14 residues. This CDR3 reads CAISAGGSNQPQHF. The CDR3 DNA follows: TGTGCCATCAGTGCGGGGGGGAGCAATCAGCCCCAGCATTTT.

This clone has just a few counts. The V call is TRBV4-3, the J call TRBJ2-7, with D maybe TRBD2 (5 bases). The CDR3 is made up of 13 amino acids. The V gene's germline CDR1 is LGHNA and CDR2 YSLEER. With 0 bases removed from V and 9 bases from J, the gap between germline ends came to 12 bases. The CDR3 coding sequence is TGCGCCAGCAGCCAAGAGTCCGGGGTGGGGCAGTACTTC. This encodes CASSQESGVGQYF.

This chain links TRBV2 with TRBJ2-1; no firm D call. The CDR3 extends over 13 amino acids. CDR1 is SNHLY, CDR2 FYNNEI, per germline. V was trimmed by 4 bases and J by 9 bases, leaving 13 bases between them. The CDR3 sequence: CASSVFGYLEQFF. As DNA, the CDR3 is TGTGCCAGCAGTGTTTTCGGGTACCTTGAGCAGTTCTTC. Complete variable domain (other parts from reference TRBV2 and TRBJ2-1): EPEVTQTPSHQVTQMGQEVILRCVPISNHLYFYWYRQILGQKVEFLVSFYNNEISEKSEIFDDQFSVERPDGSNFTLKIRSTKLEDSAMYFCASSVFGYLEQFFGPGTRLTVL.

The chain has TRBV27 and TRBJ1-5; 7 bases match TRBD1. Trimming cost V 7 bases and J 0 bases; bases outside gene matches: 6. Germline assignment: CDR1 MNHEY and CDR2 SMNVEV (reference sequence). This CDR3 has 15 amino acids. CDR3 nucleotide sequence: TGTGCCAGCAAAAATACAGGGGTTAGCAATCAGCCCCAGCATTTT. Its protein product is CASKNTGVSNQPQHF.

J is TRBJ1-3 and V is TRBV9; D not resolved. Trimming shortened V by 4 bases and J by 0 bases, and 8 bases separated the two germline ends. CDR1 SGDLS and CDR2 YYNGEE come from the germline V gene. This CDR3 has 14 amino acids. The CDR3 sequence is CASSRLSSGNTIYF. In DNA form, the CDR3 reads TGTGCCAGCAGCCGACTCAGCTCTGGAAACACCATATATTTT.

Here the CDR3 DNA reads TGTGCCAGCGGGAGGGGGGCTAGCGGGCCGTCCTACGAGCAGTACTTC. Its protein product is CASGRGASGPSYEQYF. The genes are TRBV3-1 (or the pseudogene TRBV3-2) and TRBJ2-7, with TRBD2 matching 8 bases. Germline V gene lookup returns CDR1 LGHDT and CDR2 YNNKEL (reference sequence). Trimming took 8 bases from V and 1 from J; bases not matched to a gene: 13. This CDR3 contains 16 residues.

This clone was observed once. J is TRBJ2-2 and V is TRBV30; no reliable D call. The V gene's germline CDR1 is GTSNPN and CDR2 SVGIG (reference sequence). Deletions cut 5 bases from V and 6 bases from J, with 13 bases between. The CDR3 has 13 amino acids. The CDR3: CAWGDPGPGELFF. CDR3 nucleotide sequence: TGTGCCTGGGGCGACCCGGGTCCCGGGGAGCTGTTTTTT.